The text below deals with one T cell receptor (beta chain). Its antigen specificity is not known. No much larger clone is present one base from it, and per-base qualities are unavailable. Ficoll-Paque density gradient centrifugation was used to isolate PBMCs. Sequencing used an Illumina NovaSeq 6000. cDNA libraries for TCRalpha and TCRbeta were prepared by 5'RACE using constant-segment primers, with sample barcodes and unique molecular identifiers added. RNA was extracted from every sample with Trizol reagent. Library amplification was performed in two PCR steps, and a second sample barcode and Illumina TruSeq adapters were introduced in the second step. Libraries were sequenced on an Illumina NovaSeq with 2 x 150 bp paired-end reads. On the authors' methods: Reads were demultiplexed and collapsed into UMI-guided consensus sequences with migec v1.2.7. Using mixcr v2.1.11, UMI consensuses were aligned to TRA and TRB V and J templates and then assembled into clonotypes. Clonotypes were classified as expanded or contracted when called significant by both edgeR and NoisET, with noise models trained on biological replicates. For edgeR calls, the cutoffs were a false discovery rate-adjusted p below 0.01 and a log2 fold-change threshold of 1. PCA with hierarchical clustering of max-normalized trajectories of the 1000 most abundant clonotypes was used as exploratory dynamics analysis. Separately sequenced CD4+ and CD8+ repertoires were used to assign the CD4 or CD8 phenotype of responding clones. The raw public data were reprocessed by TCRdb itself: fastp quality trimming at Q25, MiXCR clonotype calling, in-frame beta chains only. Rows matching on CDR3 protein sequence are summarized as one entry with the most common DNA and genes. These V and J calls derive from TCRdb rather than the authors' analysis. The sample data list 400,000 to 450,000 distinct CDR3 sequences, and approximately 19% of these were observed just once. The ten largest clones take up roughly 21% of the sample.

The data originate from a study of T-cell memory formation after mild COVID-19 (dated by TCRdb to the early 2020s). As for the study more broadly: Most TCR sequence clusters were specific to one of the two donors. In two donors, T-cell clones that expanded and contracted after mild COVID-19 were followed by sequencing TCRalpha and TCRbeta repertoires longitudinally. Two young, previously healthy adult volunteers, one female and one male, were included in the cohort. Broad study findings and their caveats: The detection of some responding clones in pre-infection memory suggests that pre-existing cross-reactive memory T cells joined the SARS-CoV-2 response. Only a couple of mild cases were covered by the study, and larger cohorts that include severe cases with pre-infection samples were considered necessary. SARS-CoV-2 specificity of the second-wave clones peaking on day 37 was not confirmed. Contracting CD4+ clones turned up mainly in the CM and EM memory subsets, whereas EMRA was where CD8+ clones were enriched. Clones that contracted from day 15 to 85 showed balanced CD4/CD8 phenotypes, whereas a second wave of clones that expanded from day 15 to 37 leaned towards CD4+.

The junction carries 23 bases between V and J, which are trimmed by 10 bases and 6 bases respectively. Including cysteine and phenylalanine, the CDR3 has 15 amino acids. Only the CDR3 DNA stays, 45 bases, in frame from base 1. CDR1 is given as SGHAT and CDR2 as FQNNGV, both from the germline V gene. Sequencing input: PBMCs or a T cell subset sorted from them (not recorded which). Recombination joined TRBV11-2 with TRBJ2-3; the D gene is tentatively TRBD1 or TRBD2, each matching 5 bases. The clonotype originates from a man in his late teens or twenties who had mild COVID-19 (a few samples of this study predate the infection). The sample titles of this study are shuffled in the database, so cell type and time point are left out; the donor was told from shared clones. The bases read TGTGCCACCCAAAAGGGCGTCCGAGAGGGGGATACGCAGTATTTT. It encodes CATQKGVREGDTQYF.